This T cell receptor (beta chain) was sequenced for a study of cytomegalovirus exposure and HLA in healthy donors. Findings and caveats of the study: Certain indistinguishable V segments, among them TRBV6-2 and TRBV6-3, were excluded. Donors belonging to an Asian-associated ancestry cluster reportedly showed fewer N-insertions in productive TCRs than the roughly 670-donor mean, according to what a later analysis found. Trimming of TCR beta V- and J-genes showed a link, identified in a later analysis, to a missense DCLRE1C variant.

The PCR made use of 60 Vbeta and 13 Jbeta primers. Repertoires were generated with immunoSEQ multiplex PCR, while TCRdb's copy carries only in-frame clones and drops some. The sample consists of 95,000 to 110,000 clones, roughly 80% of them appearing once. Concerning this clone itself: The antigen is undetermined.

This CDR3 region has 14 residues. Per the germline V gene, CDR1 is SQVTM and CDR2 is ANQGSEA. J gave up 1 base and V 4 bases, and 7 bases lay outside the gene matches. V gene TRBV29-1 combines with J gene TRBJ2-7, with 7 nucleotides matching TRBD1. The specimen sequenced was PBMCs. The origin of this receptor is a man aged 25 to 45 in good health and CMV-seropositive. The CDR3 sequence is CSVARGPPSYEQYF. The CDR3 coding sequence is TGCAGCGTTGCAAGGGGGCCCCCTTCCTACGAGCAGTACTTC.